Shown below are 6 T cell receptor beta chains from a single sample sequenced in a study of T cell responses to AZD1222 COVID-19 vaccine. Measured with immunoSEQ multiplex PCR; TCRdb has only the in-frame clones, and not every one. The sample shows roughly 20,000 clones, roughly 80% of them seen only once. The sequenced sample was peripheral blood, obtained on day 0 of AZD1222 vaccination. The receptors shown here come from an adult in good health.

The chain uses TRBV7-8 and TRBJ2-7; D possibly matches TRBD1 or TRBD2 (5 bases each). The germline V and J ends were trimmed by 6 bases and 3 bases, with 12 bases remaining between them. Germline V CDR1 and CDR2: SGHVS, FQNEAQ. The CDR3 runs to 13 residues. The CDR3 region is CASSFGTFYEQYF. The CDR3 DNA follows: TGTGCCAGCAGTTTCGGGACGTTCTACGAGCAGTACTTC.

The rearrangement links TRBV12-3 or TRBV12-4 to TRBJ2-7; D might be TRBD1 (6 bases). The V end lost 6 bases, the J end lost 4 bases, and 13 bases lay between the germline ends. The CDR3 runs 13 residues. The CDR3 region is CASSYGTPYEQYF. CDR3 DNA: TGTGCCAGCAGCTATGGGACACCGTACGAGCAGTACTTC.

The V and J genes are TRBV28 and TRBJ2-7; 8 nucleotides agree with TRBD2. Germline V gene sequence: CDR1 MDHEN, CDR2 SYDVKM. The length of the CDR3 is 14 residues. V trimming: 5 bases; J trimming: 4 bases; junction bases outside the gene matches: 7. As DNA, the CDR3 is TGTGCCAGCAGTCTCGTAGCGGGGTTATACGAGCAGTACTTC. Its translation is CASSLVAGLYEQYF.

The chain combines TRBV5-5 with TRBJ2-6; 7 positions agree with TRBD1. J was trimmed by 1 base and V by 3 bases; bases with no gene match: 4. The CDR3 covers 16 residues. CDR1 is SGHKS, CDR2 YYEKEE, per germline (reference sequence). The CDR3 nucleotides read TGTGCCAGCAGCTACCTGACAGGGTCTGGGGCCAACGTCCTGACTTTC. It translates to CASSYLTGSGANVLTF. Looking up the rest from reference TRBV5-5 and TRBJ2-6 gives the full variable domain: DAGVTQSPTHLIKTRGQQVTLRCSPISGHKSVSWYQQVLGQGPQFIFQYYEKEERGRGNFPDRFSARQFPNYSSELNVNALLLGDSALYLCASSYLTGSGANVLTFGAGSRLTVL.

The chain couples TRBV5-6 to TRBJ1-5; 8 bases align to TRBD1. The CDR3 totals 15 residues. CDR1 and CDR2 (germline): SGHDT, YYEEEE. Unmatched junction bases numbered 6, after V lost 4 bases and J lost 3 bases. CDR3 loop: CASSAQGALNQPQHF. In DNA, the CDR3 is TGTGCCAGCAGCGCGCAGGGGGCCCTCAATCAGCCCCAGCATTTT.

The chain has TRBV19 and TRBJ1-1, with TRBD1 as a possible D gene (6 bases). The CDR3 consists of 16 residues. CDR1 is LNHDA, CDR2 SQIVND, per germline (reference sequence). Trimming took off 3 bases at V and 0 bases at J, with 14 bases between the two ends. CDR3 residues: CASSISRTALNTEAFF. Written as DNA, the CDR3 is TGTGCCAGTAGTATCTCCCGGACAGCGCTGAACACTGAAGCTTTCTTT.